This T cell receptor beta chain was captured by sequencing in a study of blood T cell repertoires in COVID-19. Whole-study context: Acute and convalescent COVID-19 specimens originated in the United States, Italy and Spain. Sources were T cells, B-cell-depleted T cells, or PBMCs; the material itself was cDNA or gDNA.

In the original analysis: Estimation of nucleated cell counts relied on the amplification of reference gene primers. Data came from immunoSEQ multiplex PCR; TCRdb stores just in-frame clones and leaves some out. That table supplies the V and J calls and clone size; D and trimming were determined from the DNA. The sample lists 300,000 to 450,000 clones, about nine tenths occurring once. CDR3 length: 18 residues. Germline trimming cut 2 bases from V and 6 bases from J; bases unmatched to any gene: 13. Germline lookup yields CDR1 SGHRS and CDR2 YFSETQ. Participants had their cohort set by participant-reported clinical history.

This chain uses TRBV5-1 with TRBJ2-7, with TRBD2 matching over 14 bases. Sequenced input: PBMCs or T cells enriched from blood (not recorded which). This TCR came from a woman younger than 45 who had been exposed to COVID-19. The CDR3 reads CASSFPGGTSGSASEQYF. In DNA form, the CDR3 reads TGCGCCAGCAGCTTCCCTGGGGGGACTAGCGGGAGTGCCTCCGAGCAGTACTTC.